This T cell receptor beta chain was identified during a study of T-cell reconstitution after alpha-beta-depleted transplantation in children. Construction of the TCRbeta library involved unique molecular identifiers. TCRdb re-called the PCR reads through MiXCR, storing one row per CDR3 protein. The repertoire has about 420,000 distinct CDR3 sequences, approximately 10% of them found once; the top ten carry roughly 5.1%. Of note for this clonotype: One junction end disagrees with the germline gene, perhaps due to a read error.

The CDR3 loop spans 15 amino acids. Germline CDR1 and CDR2: LGHNA and YSLEER. The sequence was collected from a human donor who donated a stem cell graft to a child with acute myeloid leukemia. The genes are TRBV4-3 and TRBJ1-2; 9 bases line up with TRBD1. Sequences were derived from PBMCs from the stem cell graft donor, sampled from the stem cell graft. CDR3 in DNA: TGCGCCAGCAGCCAAGATCGGCGGGGACAGGGTGGCTACACCTTT. Its translation is CASSQDRRGQGGYTF.